These 18 T cell receptor beta chains came from one sample sequenced in a study of T cells in Graves' hyperthyroidism and ophthalmopathy. Template material for amplifying TCR beta CDR3 regions consisted of RNA transcripts. HTBI primers were employed in a first-round RT-PCR of the TCR CDR3. From the multiplex PCR reads, TCRdb called clonotypes with MiXCR, one entry per CDR3 protein. The sample has roughly 500,000 distinct CDR3 sequences, 46% seen once; the top ten hold about two fifths. Sequencing input: peripheral blood or thyroid tissue (not recorded which). Receptors originate from an adult woman with Graves' disease, either hyperthyroidism or ophthalmopathy (not recorded which).

Concerning this clonotype itself: A read error may account for a junction end that differs from germline. The chain is built from TRBV7-7 and TRBJ2-2, with D perhaps being TRBD1 or TRBD2 (5 bases each). Germline CDR1 reads SSHAT; CDR2 reads FNYEAQ (reference sequence). The CDR3 is 15 residues long. Written as DNA, the CDR3 is TGTGCCAGCAGCTTAGGACGGGGCAACACCGGGGACCTGTTTTTT. Translation gives CASSLGRGNTGDLFF.

Only a few counts were recorded for this clonotype. In DNA form, the CDR3 reads TGCAGCGGAAAGCCCATGAACACTGAAGCTTTCTTT. Protein: CSGKPMNTEAFF. The chain couples TRBV29-1 to TRBJ1-1, with D unclear. Trimming removed 7 bases at V and 0 bases at J, with 9 bases between. The CDR3 loop spans 12 amino acids. CDR1 is SQVTM, CDR2 ANQGSEA, per germline.

This clonotype was seen more than once but under ten times. The chain employs TRBV29-1 and TRBJ2-5; D unclear. V was shortened by 5 bases and J by 2 bases, with 9 bases between the two germline ends. Germline values: CDR1 SQVTM, CDR2 ANQGSEA. The CDR3 extends over 12 amino acids. CDR3 bases: TGCAGCGTTCACATTGGACAAGAGACCCAGTACTTC. It yields the protein CSVHIGQETQYF.

This clonotype occurred many times. The chain has TRBV2 and TRBJ1-6, with TRBD1 matching 7 bases. Per germline, CDR1 SNHLY and CDR2 FYNNEI. This CDR3 comprises 14 residues. The ends lost 5 bases at V and 4 bases at J; junction bases unmatched: 2. The CDR3 DNA reads TGTGCCAGCAGTACGACAGGGTATAATTCACCCCTCCACTTT. Its protein product is CASSTTGYNSPLHF.

This clonotype has a handful of counts. The J gene is TRBJ1-3, the V gene TRBV4-2; 8 positions agree with TRBD1. This CDR3 is built from 18 residues. Germline assignment: CDR1 LGHNA and CDR2 YNFKEQ. Germline trimming cut 3 bases from V and 2 bases from J; bases unmatched to any gene: 12. The CDR3, as DNA: TGTGCCAGCAGCCAGCGAGGACAGGGAAGGTTCGCTGGAAACACCATATATTTT. Its protein product is CASSQRGQGRFAGNTIYF.

This chain connects TRBV12-3 or TRBV12-4 to TRBJ2-3; 8 positions match TRBD2. Trimming took 5 bases from V and 5 from J; bases not matched to a gene: 6. This CDR3 has 14 residues. CDR3 nucleotide sequence: TGTGCCAGCAGTCCCGTAGCGGGACTAGATACGCAGTATTTT. As protein: CASSPVAGLDTQYF.

This clonotype occurred a few times. The genes are TRBV3-1 and TRBJ1-5, with D unclear. Trimming shortened V by 0 bases and J by 5 bases, and 11 bases separated the two germline ends. This CDR3 is built from 15 residues. Germline V gives CDR1 LGHDT, CDR2 YNNKEL (reference sequence). This CDR3 is CASSQDRRADQPQHF. CDR3 bases: TGTGCCAGCAGCCAAGATCGTCGGGCAGATCAGCCCCAGCATTTT.

This clonotype was seen many times. The chain couples TRBV7-3 to TRBJ1-6, with TRBD1 identical over 7 bases. CDR3 length: 13 residues. After removal of 8 bases from V and 6 bases from J, the junction contained 4 bases not matched to a gene. The germline V gene encodes CDR1 SGHTA and CDR2 FQGTGA. CDR3: CASGRQGNSPLHF. The DNA for the CDR3 is TGTGCCAGCGGGCGACAGGGTAATTCACCCCTCCACTTT.

Of note for this clonotype: At one end, the junction sequence differs from germline, possibly due to a read error. The chain joins TRBV2 to TRBJ2-6; 9 bases align to TRBD1. This CDR3 contains 14 residues. The germline gives CDR1 SNHLY, CDR2 FYNNEI. The CDR3 nucleotides read TGTGCCAGCAGTGCCCTGGGACAGGGCTACACTGAAGCTTTC. Its translation: CASSALGQGYTEAF.

This clonotype appeared many times. The rearrangement uses TRBV15 and TRBJ1-2; TRBD1 matches at 8 bases. Germline loops: CDR1 LNHNV, CDR2 YYDKDF (reference sequence). This CDR3 region has 14 residues. V shed 1 base, J shed 7 bases, and the junction held 5 bases outside the gene matches. This CDR3 reads CATSRGQGTRGYTF. The CDR3, as DNA: TGTGCCACCAGCAGAGGACAGGGGACGCGTGGCTACACCTTC.

This clonotype was recorded at least ten times. The chain has TRBV19 and TRBJ1-2, with D maybe TRBD1 (5 bases). The V end was cut by 7 bases, the J end by 5 bases, with 14 bases between. The CDR3 sequence is 13 residues long. The germline gives CDR1 LNHDA, CDR2 SQIVND (reference sequence). CDR3 sequence reads: CASTKQESYGYTF. In nucleotides, the CDR3 is TGTGCCAGTACCAAACAGGAGTCTTATGGCTACACCTTC.

This clonotype was found a few times. V usage is TRBV7-3 and J usage is TRBJ1-1, with D possibly matching TRBD1 (5 bases). V lost 2 bases and J 1 base, leaving 8 bases between the germline ends. CDR3 length equals 14 residues. Germline lookup yields CDR1 SGHTA and CDR2 FQGTGA. In DNA, the CDR3 is TGTGCCAGCAGCTTACAGGGTCAGAACACTGAAGCTTTCTTT. This codes for CASSLQGQNTEAFF.

With regard to this clonotype: At one end the junction does not follow the germline gene, possibly because of a read error. V usage is TRBV5-4 and J usage is TRBJ2-2, with D tentatively TRBD2 (5 bases). Germline assignment: CDR1 SGHNT and CDR2 YYREEE (reference sequence). CDR3 size: 16 residues. The DNA for the CDR3 is TGCGCCAGCTCTCCACTCGGACGGGGGAACACCGGGGAGCTGTTTTTT. It translates to CASSPLGRGNTGELFF.

This clonotype was counted between two and nine times. V is TRBV12-3 or TRBV12-4 and J is TRBJ1-1; TRBD1 might be the D (5 bases). V lost 6 bases and J lost 8, with 16 bases in between. The CDR3 totals 13 residues. Here the CDR3 DNA reads TGTGCCAGCAGCACCGGGGGTTGGGGAGAAGCTTTCTTT. Encoded protein: CASSTGGWGEAFF.

The V call is TRBV10-3, the J call TRBJ2-5; 7 nucleotides match TRBD2. This CDR3 has 14 amino acids. In germline, CDR1 is ENHRY, CDR2 SYGVKD. With 8 bases clipped from V and 4 bases from J, the junction kept 10 bases outside the gene matches. The CDR3 spells CAIRAGDRGETQYF. The CDR3 DNA follows: TGTGCCATCCGGGCGGGAGATCGCGGAGAGACCCAGTACTTC.

The chain employs TRBV10-2 and TRBJ2-2; 7 bases line up with TRBD1. Germline V gives CDR1 WSHSY, CDR2 SAAADI. CDR3 size: 14 residues. The trim removed 6 bases at V and 7 bases at J, leaving 8 bases unmatched. This CDR3 is CASREGGHIGELFF. The CDR3 nucleotides are TGCGCCAGCAGGGAAGGGGGCCATATCGGGGAGCTGTTTTTT.

This rearrangement joins TRBV7-2 to TRBJ1-1; TRBD1 matches 9 bases. In germline, CDR1 is SGHTA, CDR2 FQGNSA. This CDR3 is 16 amino acids long. After removal of 0 bases from V and 4 bases from J, the junction contained 6 bases not matched to a gene. CDR3 sequence (DNA): TGTGCCAGCAGCTTAGCCATGGGACAGGGTGGCACTGAAGCTTTCTTT. Translating gives CASSLAMGQGGTEAFF. Variable domain in full (rest from reference TRBV7-2 and TRBJ1-1): GAGVSQSPSNKVTEKGKDVELRCDPISGHTALYWYRQSLGQGLEFLIYFQGNSAPDKSGLPSDRFSAERTGGSVSTLTIQRTQQEDSAVYLCASSLAMGQGGTEAFFGQGTRLTVV.

The V call is TRBV7-9, the J call TRBJ2-7; the D is unclear. The CDR3 is 14 amino acids. Looked up from germline, CDR1 is SEHNR and CDR2 is FQNEAQ (reference sequence). Trimming removed 5 bases at V and 1 base at J, with 12 bases between. The CDR3 DNA sequence: TGTGCCAGCAGCGGCCTGACACTTTCCTACGAGCAGTACTTC. As protein: CASSGLTLSYEQYF.